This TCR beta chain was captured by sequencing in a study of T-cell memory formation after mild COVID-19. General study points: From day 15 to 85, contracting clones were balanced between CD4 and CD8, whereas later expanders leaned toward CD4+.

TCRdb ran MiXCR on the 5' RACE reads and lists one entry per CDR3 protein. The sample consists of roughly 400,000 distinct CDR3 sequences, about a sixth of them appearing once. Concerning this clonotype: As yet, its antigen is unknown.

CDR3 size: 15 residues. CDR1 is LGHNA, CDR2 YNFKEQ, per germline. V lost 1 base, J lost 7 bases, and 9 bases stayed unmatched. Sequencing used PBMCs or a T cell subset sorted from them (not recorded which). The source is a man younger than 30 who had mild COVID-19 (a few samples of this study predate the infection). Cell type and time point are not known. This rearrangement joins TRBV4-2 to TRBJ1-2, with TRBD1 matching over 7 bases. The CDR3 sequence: CASSQGGQSLGGYTF. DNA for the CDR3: TGTGCCAGCAGCCAAGGGGGACAGTCACTGGGTGGCTACACCTTC.